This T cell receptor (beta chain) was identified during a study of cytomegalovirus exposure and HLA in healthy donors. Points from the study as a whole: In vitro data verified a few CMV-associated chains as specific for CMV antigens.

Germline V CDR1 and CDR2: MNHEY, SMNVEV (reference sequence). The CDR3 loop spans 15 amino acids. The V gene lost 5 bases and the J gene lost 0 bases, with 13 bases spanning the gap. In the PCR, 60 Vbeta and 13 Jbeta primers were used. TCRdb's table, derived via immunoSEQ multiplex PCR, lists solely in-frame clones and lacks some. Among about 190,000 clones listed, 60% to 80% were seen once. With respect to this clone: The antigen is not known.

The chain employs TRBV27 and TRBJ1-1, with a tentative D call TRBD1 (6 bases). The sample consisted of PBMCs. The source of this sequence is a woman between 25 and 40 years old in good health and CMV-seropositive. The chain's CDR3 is CASSTRGQMNTEAFF. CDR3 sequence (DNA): TGTGCCAGCAGTACCCGGGGACAAATGAACACTGAAGCTTTCTTT.